This T cell receptor beta chain was obtained from a study of blood T cell repertoires in COVID-19. Study background: Spain, Italy and the United States supplied samples that represented acute and convalescent COVID-19. Sample material is recorded as cDNA or gDNA derived from T cells, B-cell-depleted T cells, or PBMCs.

Trimming cost V 0 bases and J 4 bases, with 23 bases left between them. This CDR3 has 19 amino acids. CDR1 is LGHDT, CDR2 YNNKEL, per germline (reference sequence). Original handling: Amplification with reference gene primers provided the estimates of nucleated cell counts. Sequencing was performed with immunoSEQ multiplex PCR; in TCRdb, only in-frame clones are kept and a portion is missing. V, J and clone size are taken as reported in that table, and D and trimming were inferred from the DNA itself. The top ten hold less than 2.5% of the sample, which has some 220,000 clones, 80% to 85% seen once. Sequences were obtained from peripheral blood. This TCR derives from a woman aged 55-75 years with acute or convalescent COVID-19. The chain links TRBV3-1 (or the pseudogene TRBV3-2) to TRBJ2-3, with TRBD2 as a possible D gene (6 bases). The CDR3 loop reads CASSQDKYTGLLASDTQYF. CDR3 DNA: TGTGCCAGCAGCCAAGATAAATATACGGGACTTCTAGCTTCAGATACGCAGTATTTT.